This T cell receptor beta chain was recorded in a study of vaccination and CD4 T cells after COVID-19 (dated 2022 in TCRdb). With respect to the entire study: Convalescent patients had a positive SARS-CoV-2 result on nasal swab PCR, and of these patients, about ten had mild disease and one had severe disease. The convalescent cohort comprised six males and four females, including two Hispanic individuals, seven Caucasians, two Asians and one multiracial person. Each participant got two doses of either the Pfizer-BioNTech BNT162b2 vaccine (n=8) or the Moderna mRNA-1273 vaccine (n=2). Post-COVID blood samples from convalescent patients were collected a median of around 110 days after diagnosis, with a range of 35 to 161 days. Post-vaccine blood samples were obtained a median of approximately 74 days after the second vaccine dose, with a range of about 13 to 241 days. Culture stimuli were overlapping spike peptide pools from SARS-CoV-2 and from the common cold coronaviruses HCoV-NL63, HCoV-OC43 and HCoV-229E. Control cultures used a CEFX viral epitope pool as positive control, an HIV-1 Nef peptide pool as negative control, or no peptide. In around 9 COVID-19 convalescent patients and 4 infection-naive healthy vaccine recipients, researchers compared the spike-specific CD4+ TCR repertoire from before mRNA vaccination with the repertoire from after. What the work shows at the level of the full study, not this receptor alone: The median number of SARS-CoV-2-reactive clonotypes rose from 20 to 25 after infection to approximately 41 after vaccination, but the change was not significant. Among the post-vaccine SARS-CoV-2-reactive clones in convalescent patients, a median roughly 85% showed up only after vaccination, which suggests vaccine-specific priming. In convalescent patients, nearly all vaccine-specific clones (304 of 307) were found to be mono-reactive for SARS-CoV-2 spike rather than cross-reactive with common cold coronaviruses. Relatively few convalescent patients were included in the study, and early timepoints after natural infection were not analyzed.

Measured from the cysteine to the phenylalanine, the CDR3 is 12 residues long. Only the CDR3 part of the read is kept: 36 bases, read in frame from the first base. V gives up 6 bases and J gives up 7 bases, and the segment between their germline ends measures 10 bases. CDR1 and CDR2, per the germline V gene, are SNHLY and FYNNEI. Sample treatment or condition, as interpreted from the label and publication: roughly 10-day PBMC culture with coronavirus spike peptide pools or control peptides (ViraFEST assay). The ViraFEST assay was used in the study, in which antigen-specific T cells were expanded with peptide pools and expanded clonotypes were subsequently identified by TCR sequencing. The convalescent patients' positive SARS-CoV-2 PCR tests were from March to December 2020, which was before the Alpha, Beta and Delta variants emerged in the United States. Each well held 2 million to 2.5 million PBMCs cultured with approximately 10 ug/ml peptide pools in IMDM containing approximately 4.8% human AB serum and 8 to 10 IU/ml IL-2. On days 3 and 7, half of the culture medium was replaced with fresh IL-2-containing medium. After roughly nine days of culture, CD4+ T cells were isolated by negative selection using the EasySep CD4+ T cell isolation kit. Ficoll-Paque Plus gradient centrifugation was used to isolate PBMCs from whole blood, and the isolated PBMCs were then either used fresh or cryopreserved at -140C. Triplicate wells were generally used for each culture condition.

This clonotype was seen a few times. Its target antigen remains unknown. Base qualities are missing; no much larger clone stands one base away. The library was obtained by PCR. DNA from cultured CD4+ T cells was subjected to TCR sequencing with the Oncomine TCR Beta short-read assay at the Johns Hopkins FTIC core. The QIAamp micro DNA kit was used to extract genomic DNA from the cultured CD4+ T cells. Oncomine TCR Beta libraries from cultured CD4+ T cells were pooled with unique dual indexes and sequenced on an Illumina iSeq 100. The study's own analysis went as follows. Non-productive sequences were removed, and CDR3s not starting with C, not ending with F or W, or shorter than 7 amino acids were discarded. The MANAFEST web application identified antigen-specific clonotypes by comparing peptide-stimulated wells against reference wells and other culture wells. An FDR below 0.05, an odds ratio above 5, and a productive frequency above 0.1% in at least two of three replicate wells were required for clones to be considered positive. Cross-reactive clonotypes were defined as significantly expanded in both SARS-CoV-2 spike wells and at least one common cold coronavirus spike condition. Levenshtein distances (stringdist) and unrooted phylogenetic trees (ape) in R version 3.6.1 were used to assess CDR3 homology. TCRdb reran the public reads through fastp at Q25 and MiXCR, keeping productive beta chains. Every entry covers one CDR3 protein and lists the most common genes and DNA from its rows. TCRdb's processing, not the authors', yielded these V and J calls. Counted in this sample were around 15,000 distinct CDR3 sequences; around 44% of them appeared once. The top ten constitute 7.3% of the sample.

This chain is built from TRBV2 and TRBJ1-5, with the D gene not clear enough to name. The specimen was CD4+ T cells from blood, cultured in vitro, collected after SARS-CoV-2 vaccination. The clonotype was recovered from a human donor who had recovered from COVID-19. The nucleotide sequence is given as TGTGCCAGCAGGGACCCCGGCCAGCCCCAGCATTTT. Translated, this is CASRDPGQPQHF.